This T cell receptor (beta chain) was captured in a study of CXCR3-negative and CXCR3-positive naive CD8 T cells. CDR1 and CDR2 (germline): LNHNV, YYDKDF (reference sequence). The CDR3 contains 14 residues. Study-wide findings and caveats: Naive CXCR3-negative cells resembled naive CXCR3-positive cells in TRBV-TRBJ usage; memory cells differed. Comparably high diversity marked both naive subsets, whereas memory CD8+ cells had much lower diversity.

Points on this clonotype: Antigen specificity is unknown.

Carrying UMI labels, the TRB cDNA libraries were prepared through 5' RACE. TCRdb reprocessed the 5' RACE reads, with one entry per CDR3 protein and no DNA. The sample includes 45,000 or so distinct CDR3 sequences. The sample comprised memory CD8+ T cells from blood. The chain links TRBV15 to TRBJ2-1; TCRdb designates TRBD1, a call that cannot be tested without DNA. This TCR derives from a human donor in good health. Some clones in this sample may be carry-over from other donors' samples. This CDR3 is CATSIGDNYNEQFF.